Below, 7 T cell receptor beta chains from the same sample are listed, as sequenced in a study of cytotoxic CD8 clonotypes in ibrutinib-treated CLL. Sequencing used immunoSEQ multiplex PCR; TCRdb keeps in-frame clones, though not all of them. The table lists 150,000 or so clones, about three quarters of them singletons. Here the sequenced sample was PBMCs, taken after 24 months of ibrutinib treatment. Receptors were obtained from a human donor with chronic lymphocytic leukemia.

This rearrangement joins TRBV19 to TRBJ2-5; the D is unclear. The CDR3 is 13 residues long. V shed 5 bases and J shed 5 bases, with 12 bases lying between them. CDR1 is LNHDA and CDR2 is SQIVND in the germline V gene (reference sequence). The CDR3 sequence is CASSPRYRETQYF. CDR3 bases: TGTGCCAGTAGTCCCAGGTACCGGGAGACCCAGTACTTC. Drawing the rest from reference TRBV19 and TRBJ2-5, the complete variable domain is DGGITQSPKYLFRKEGQNVTLSCEQNLNHDAMYWYRQDPGQGLRLIYYSQIVNDFQKGDIAEGYSVSREKKESFPLTVTSAQKNPTAFYLCASSPRYRETQYFGPGTRLLVL.

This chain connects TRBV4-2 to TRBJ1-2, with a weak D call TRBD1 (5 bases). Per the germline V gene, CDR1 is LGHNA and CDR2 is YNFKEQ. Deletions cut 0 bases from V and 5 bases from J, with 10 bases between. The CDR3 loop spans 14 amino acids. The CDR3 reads CASSQDRGLYGYTF. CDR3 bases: TGTGCCAGCAGCCAAGATCGGGGCCTTTATGGCTACACCTTC.

The CDR3 DNA follows: TGTGCCATCGCGCGACAGGGCGCGAACACCGGGGAGCTGTTTTTT. Residues: CAIARQGANTGELFF. The chain joins TRBV10-3 to TRBJ2-2, with 7 bases identical to TRBD1. This CDR3 region has 15 residues. Germline V CDR1 and CDR2: ENHRY, SYGVKD. Unmatched junction bases numbered 6, after V lost 8 bases and J lost 0 bases.

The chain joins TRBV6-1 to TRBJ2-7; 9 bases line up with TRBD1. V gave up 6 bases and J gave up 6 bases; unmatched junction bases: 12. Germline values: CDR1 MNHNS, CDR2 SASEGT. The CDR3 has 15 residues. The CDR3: CASREPGQGWGEQYF. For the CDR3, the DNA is TGTGCCAGCAGGGAACCGGGACAGGGATGGGGCGAGCAGTACTTC.

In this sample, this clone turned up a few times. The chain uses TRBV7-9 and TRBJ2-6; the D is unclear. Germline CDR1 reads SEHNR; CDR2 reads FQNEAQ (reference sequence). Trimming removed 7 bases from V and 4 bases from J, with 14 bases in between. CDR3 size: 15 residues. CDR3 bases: TGTGCCAGCACCCCCGCGTGGTCAGGGGCCAACGTCCTGACTTTC. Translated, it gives CASTPAWSGANVLTF.

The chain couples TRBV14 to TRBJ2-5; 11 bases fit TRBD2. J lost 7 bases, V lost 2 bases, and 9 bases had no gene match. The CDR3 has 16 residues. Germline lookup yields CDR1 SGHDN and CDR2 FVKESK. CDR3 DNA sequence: TGTGCCAGCAGCCAACTACCCGGGACTAGCGGTGGGACCCAGTACTTC. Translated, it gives CASSQLPGTSGGTQYF.

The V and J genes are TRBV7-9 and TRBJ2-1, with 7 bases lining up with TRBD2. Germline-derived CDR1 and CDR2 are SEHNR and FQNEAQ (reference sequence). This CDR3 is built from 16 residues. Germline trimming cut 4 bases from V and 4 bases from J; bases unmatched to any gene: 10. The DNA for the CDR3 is TGTGCCAGCAGCTACGGTGGGGCTAGCGGTTACAATGAGCAGTTCTTC. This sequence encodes CASSYGGASGYNEQFF.